Below are 16 T cell receptor beta chains sequenced from a single sample in a study of OX40 agonist ivuxolimab in advanced cancers. Libraries were prepared by immunoSEQ multiplex PCR; TCRdb keeps only in-frame clonotypes and omits some of them. The data contain 9,500 to 15,000 clones, under 85% of them singletons. The specimen was CD4+ or CD8+ T cells sorted from blood, collected in a trial of the OX40 agonist ivuxolimab. The receptors originated from an adult with an advanced solid tumor such as melanoma, head and neck, liver or kidney cancer.

This clone has only one observation. In DNA, the CDR3 is TGTGCCAGCTCACCACCAGGGCTAGCGGCTTACGAGCAGTACTTC. Its translation: CASSPPGLAAYEQYF. The chain combines TRBV18 with TRBJ2-7; TRBD2 agrees at 7 bases. Germline V CDR1 and CDR2: KGHSH, LQKENI. The length of the CDR3 is 15 residues. Trimming took 0 bases from V and 4 from J; bases not matched to a gene: 6.

Of note for this clone: At one of its ends the junction is not consistent with the germline gene, which may arise from a read error. The V gene is TRBV5-4, the J gene TRBJ2-7, with D hard to call. Looked up from germline, CDR1 is SGHNT and CDR2 is YYREEE (reference sequence). CDR3 length: 12 residues. The CDR3 DNA reads TGCGCCAGCAGCCAAGATTTGGGCGAGCAGTACTTC. Its translation is CASSQDLGEQYF. The full variable domain, in which reference TRBV5-4 and TRBJ2-7 provide the parts outside the CDR3, is ETGVTQSPTHLIKTRGQQVTLRCSSQSGHNTVSWYQQALGQGPQFIFQYYREEENGRGNFPPRFSGLQFPNYSSELNVNALELDDSALYLCASSQDLGEQYFGPGTRLTVT.

The V and J genes are TRBV19 and TRBJ2-5; possible D gene TRBD1, 6 bases. Deletions cut 1 base from V and 1 base from J, with 16 bases between. The CDR3 runs 17 residues. CDR1 is LNHDA and CDR2 is SQIVND in the germline V gene (reference sequence). For the CDR3, the DNA is TGTGCCAGTAGTATAGCGTTTTGGGGACACCTCCAAGAGACCCAGTACTTC. This codes for CASSIAFWGHLQETQYF.

The J gene is TRBJ1-1, the V gene TRBV27; D not certain. Per germline, CDR1 MNHEY and CDR2 SMNVEV (reference sequence). This CDR3 spans 13 amino acids. V was trimmed by 0 bases and J by 8 bases, leaving 10 bases between them. CDR3 amino acids: CASSLSPSTEAFF. CDR3 DNA sequence: TGTGCCAGCAGTTTATCGCCCAGCACGGAAGCTTTCTTT.

Comment on this clone: An end of the junction differs from the germline gene, which may be a read error. V and J are TRBV2 and TRBJ2-1; D remains unclear. This CDR3 is built from 13 residues. The germline CDR1 and CDR2 sequences are SNHLY and FYNNEI. DNA for the CDR3: TGTGCCAGCAGTGATCGACCCTACGATGAGCAGTTCTTC. This gives the protein CASSDRPYDEQFF.

The chain couples TRBV11-3 to TRBJ1-4, with a possible D match to TRBD1 (6 bases). This CDR3 is 13 amino acids long. V lost 7 bases, J lost 6 bases, and 12 bases lay in between. Germline V lookup: CDR1 SGHNT, CDR2 YENEEA. As DNA, the CDR3 is TGTGCCAGCACCAGGGACAATTATGAAAAACTGTTTTTT. Translated: CASTRDNYEKLFF. Using reference TRBV11-3 and TRBJ1-4 for the parts outside the CDR3, the full variable domain is EAGVVQSPRYKIIEKKQPVAFWCNPISGHNTLYWYLQNLGQGPELLIRYENEEAVDDSQLPKDRFSAERLKGVDSTLKIQPAELGDSAVYLCASTRDNYEKLFFGSGTQLSVL.

This chain uses TRBV11-2 with TRBJ1-1; no definite D call. The V end lost 2 bases, the J end lost 1 base, and 5 bases lay between the germline ends. The CDR3 is made up of 13 amino acids. Germline V gene sequence: CDR1 SGHAT, CDR2 FQNNGV. The CDR3 sequence is CASSLSWNTEAFF. The CDR3, as DNA: TGTGCCAGCAGCTTAAGTTGGAACACTGAAGCTTTCTTT.

The V call is TRBV27, the J call TRBJ2-7; weak D call: TRBD1 (5 bases). CDR3 length equals 13 residues. CDR1 is MNHEY and CDR2 is SMNVEV in the germline V gene (reference sequence). V was trimmed by 4 bases and J by 3 bases, leaving 10 bases between them. The CDR3 loop is CASSYSGNYEQYF. In nucleotides, the CDR3 is TGTGCCAGCAGTTACTCAGGGAACTACGAGCAGTACTTC.

The V gene is TRBV11-1, the J gene TRBJ2-3; 9 nucleotides agree with TRBD2. CDR1 and CDR2 from the germline V gene are SGHAT and FQDESV (reference sequence). CDR3 length: 16 residues. V lost 7 bases, J lost 4 bases, and 12 bases stayed unmatched. CDR3 sequence: CASILEVAGDPDTQYF. The CDR3 DNA reads as TGTGCCAGCATCCTAGAGGTAGCGGGAGATCCAGATACGCAGTATTTT.

This chain links TRBV28 with TRBJ2-2; D is possibly TRBD2 (6 bases). Germline assignment: CDR1 MDHEN and CDR2 SYDVKM. The V end lost 7 bases, the J end lost 6 bases, and 15 bases lay between the germline ends. The CDR3 extends over 14 amino acids. The CDR3: CASTLTRGAGELFF. The CDR3 bases are TGTGCCAGCACCCTGACTAGAGGGGCCGGGGAGCTGTTTTTT. Complete variable domain (other parts from reference TRBV28 and TRBJ2-2): DVKVTQSSRYLVKRTGEKVFLECVQDMDHENMFWYRQDPGLGLRLIYFSYDVKMKEKGDIPEGYSVSREKKERFSLILESASTNQTSMYLCASTLTRGAGELFFGEGSRLTVL.

The genes are TRBV7-9 and TRBJ2-7; maybe TRBD1 (6 bases). Looked up from germline, CDR1 is SEHNR and CDR2 is FQNEAQ (reference sequence). CDR3 length: 13 amino acids. The ends were cut back, 5 bases at V and 1 base at J, with 9 bases in the middle. The CDR3 here is CASSQGRSYEQYF. CDR3 coding DNA: TGTGCCAGCAGCCAGGGGCGATCCTACGAGCAGTACTTC.

The V call is TRBV4-3, the J call TRBJ2-7, with 7 bases lining up with TRBD2. The germline V gene encodes CDR1 LGHNA and CDR2 YSLEER. CDR3 length: 15 residues. The J segment lost 0 bases and the V segment lost 4 bases, leaving 6 bases of the junction unmatched. The CDR3 region is CASSPLRGSSYEQYF. CDR3 nucleotides: TGCGCCAGCAGCCCACTGCGGGGGAGCTCCTACGAGCAGTACTTC.

The J gene is TRBJ2-5, the V gene TRBV7-9; 8 nucleotides match TRBD1. Germline CDR1 SEHNR, CDR2 FQNEAQ (reference sequence). The CDR3 is 15 residues long. V lost 0 bases to trimming and J lost 5 bases; unmatched junction nucleotides: 5. The CDR3 loop reads CASSLAGTGQETQYF. The CDR3 bases are TGTGCCAGCAGCTTAGCGGGGACAGGTCAGGAGACCCAGTACTTC.

This chain connects TRBV4-3 to TRBJ1-4; 10 bases fit TRBD1. This CDR3 is built from 14 residues. The germline gives CDR1 LGHNA, CDR2 YSLEER. V lost 4 bases to trimming and J lost 10 bases; unmatched junction nucleotides: 6. The CDR3 region is CASSLGQGKVKLFF. Here the CDR3 DNA reads TGCGCCAGCAGCCTGGGACAGGGGAAGGTAAAACTGTTTTTT.

On this clone itself: A read error is the likely source, as a far larger clone sits one nucleotide away. The J gene is TRBJ1-2, the V gene TRBV9; weak D call: TRBD1 (5 bases). V lost 4 bases and J 2 bases, leaving 15 bases between the germline ends. CDR1 SGDLS and CDR2 YYNGEE come from the germline V gene. The CDR3 has 15 amino acids. CDR3 nucleotide sequence: TGTGCCAGCAGCATAGCCGGACACCCGAACTATGGCTACACCTTC. This codes for CASSIAGHPNYGYTF.

V and J are TRBV6-5 and TRBJ1-2; 9 bases fit TRBD1. This CDR3 contains 15 residues. The V and J ends lost 5 bases and 0 bases, in that order; junction bases with no gene match: 4. Per the germline V gene, CDR1 is MNHEY and CDR2 is SVGAGI. The CDR3 bases are TGTGCCAGCAGTGGACAGGGGAAAGCTAACTATGGCTACACCTTC. It yields the protein CASSGQGKANYGYTF.